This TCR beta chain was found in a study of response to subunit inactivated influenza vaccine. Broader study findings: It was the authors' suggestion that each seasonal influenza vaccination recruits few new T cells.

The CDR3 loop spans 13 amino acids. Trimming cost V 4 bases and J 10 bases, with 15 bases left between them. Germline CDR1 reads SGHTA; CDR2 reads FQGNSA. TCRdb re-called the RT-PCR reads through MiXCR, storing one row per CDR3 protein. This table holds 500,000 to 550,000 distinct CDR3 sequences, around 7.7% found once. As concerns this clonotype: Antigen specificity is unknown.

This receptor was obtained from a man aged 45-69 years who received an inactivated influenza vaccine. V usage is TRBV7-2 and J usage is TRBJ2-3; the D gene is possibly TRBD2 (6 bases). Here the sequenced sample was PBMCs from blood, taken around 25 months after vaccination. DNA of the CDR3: TGTGCCAGCAGCTCTTCTTTGACGGGGGCGCAGTATTTT. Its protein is CASSSSLTGAQYF.